This T cell receptor beta chain originates from a study of cytomegalovirus exposure and HLA in healthy donors. Study conclusions and caveats: Available immune exposure information was restricted to CMV serostatus only. In a later analysis, HLA-associated beta chains showed higher expansion and lower generation probabilities than comparable chains.

This CDR3 contains 14 residues. Germline V gives CDR1 LGHNA, CDR2 YSLEER. V lost 0 bases and J lost 6, with 12 bases in between. PCR primers comprised 60 Vbeta and 13 Jbeta primers. The data were produced by immunoSEQ multiplex PCR, yet TCRdb's version contains in-frame clones alone and is incomplete. The sample lists tens of thousands of clones, over 60% seen once, with 4% to 5.5% in the top ten. On this clone itself: Its cognate antigen is unknown.

Material for sequencing was PBMCs. The source of this sequence is a man aged 40-50 years in good health and CMV-seronegative. This chain links TRBV4-3 with TRBJ2-7; possibly TRBD1 for D (6 bases). CDR3 loop: CASSQDYPGVEQYF. The CDR3, as DNA: TGCGCCAGCAGCCAAGATTATCCAGGGGTCGAGCAGTACTTC.